This record concerns one TCR beta chain sequence. Its antigen is currently unknown. These data belong to a study of T cell responses to AZD1222 COVID-19 vaccine. Broader study findings: Spike-specific TCR breadth and depth went up after people got two AZD1222 doses.

Germline loops: CDR1 SNHLY, CDR2 FYNNEI. The CDR3 is made up of 15 amino acids. The V gene end was trimmed by 4 bases and the J gene end by 9 bases; junction bases not matched to a gene: 8. TCRdb's copy holds only in-frame clones and misses some; the assay was immunoSEQ multiplex PCR. The sample includes about 150,000 clones, 80% to 95% of them seen just once. The source material was peripheral blood, sampled 28 days after the second AZD1222 dose. V gene TRBV2 combines with J gene TRBJ1-6; TRBD1 agrees at 8 bases. This receptor was obtained from an adult who received the AZD1222 COVID-19 vaccine. CDR3 coding DNA: TGTGCCAGCAGTGGTTTGGGCAGGGGGCTTTCACCCCTCCACTTT. This sequence encodes CASSGLGRGLSPLHF.